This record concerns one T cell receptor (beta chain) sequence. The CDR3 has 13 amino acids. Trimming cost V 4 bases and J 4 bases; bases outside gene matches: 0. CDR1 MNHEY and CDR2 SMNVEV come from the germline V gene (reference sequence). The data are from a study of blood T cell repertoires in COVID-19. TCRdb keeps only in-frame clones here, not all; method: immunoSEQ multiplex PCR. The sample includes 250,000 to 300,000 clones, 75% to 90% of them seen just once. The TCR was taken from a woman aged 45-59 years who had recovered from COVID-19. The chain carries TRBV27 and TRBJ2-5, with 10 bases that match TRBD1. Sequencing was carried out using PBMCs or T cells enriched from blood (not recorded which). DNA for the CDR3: TGTGCCAGCAGTTGGACAGGGGGAGAGACCCAGTACTTC. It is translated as CASSWTGGETQYF.